In its sample, the clone carrying this TCR beta chain was seen a few times. Its antigen remains unknown. The CDR3 contains 12 residues. V lost 4 bases and J 2 bases, leaving 8 bases between the germline ends. Germline CDR1 reads SQVTM; CDR2 reads ANQGSEA. The data belong to a study of T-cell memory formation after mild COVID-19. One entry per CDR3 protein, called by TCRdb with MiXCR from the 5' RACE reads. The data show under 550,000 distinct CDR3 sequences, 15% to 20% seen once. The study, taken as a whole, reports: Clones that shrank (day 15 to 85) were balanced CD4/CD8, whereas later expanders leaned CD4+.

Input material: PBMCs or a T cell subset sorted from them (not recorded which). The source of this sequence is an adult woman who had mild COVID-19 (a few samples of this study predate the infection). Cell type and time point are not known. The rearrangement links TRBV29-1 to TRBJ1-2; D not certain. CDR3 protein: CSVVVRNYGYTF. The CDR3 DNA reads TGCAGCGTTGTTGTCAGGAACTATGGCTACACCTTC.